This is a list of T cell receptor beta chains from one sample in a study of cytomegalovirus exposure and HLA in healthy donors. The table came from immunoSEQ multiplex PCR; TCRdb's copy has only in-frame clones and leaves some out. The table shows about 250,000 clones, with more than 85% occurring only once. Sequencing was carried out using PBMCs. The source is a man aged 18 to 29 in good health and CMV-seropositive. The CDR3 runs from the conserved cysteine through the conserved F or W. D genes are given only for firm matches. A row's size may be missing; if present it is once, few, many or a size class.

abundance: few
j_gene: TRBJ1-2
d_gene: -
v_gene: TRBV20-1
CDR3nt: TGCAGTGCTAGGGACCTCCGAGGCTACACCTTC
CDR3aa: CSARDLRGYTF

abundance: once
j_gene: TRBJ2-1
d_gene: -
v_gene: TRBV4-1
CDR3nt: TGCGCCAGCAGCCCCAGACGACTAGGCAATGAGCAGTTCTTC
CDR3aa: CASSPRRLGNEQFF

abundance: -
j_gene: TRBJ2-7
d_gene: -
v_gene: TRBV9
CDR3nt: TGTGCCAGCAGCGAATCCGGGGCGAACCTCTACGAGCAGTACTTC
CDR3aa: CASSESGANLYEQYF

abundance: -
j_gene: TRBJ1-2
d_gene: -
v_gene: TRBV5-1
CDR3nt: TGCGCCAGCAGCGAGGACACGAACTATGGCTACACCTTC
CDR3aa: CASSEDTNYGYTF

abundance: -
j_gene: TRBJ1-2
d_gene: -
v_gene: TRBV5-1
CDR3nt: TGCGCCAGCAGCTTGAATCAGGGAGAGCACTATGGCTACACCTTC
CDR3aa: CASSLNQGEHYGYTF

abundance: -
j_gene: TRBJ2-5
d_gene: -
v_gene: TRBV12-5
CDR3nt: TGTGCTAGTGGGAATTCAGGGGCAGAGACCCAGTACTTC
CDR3aa: CASGNSGAETQYF

abundance: once
j_gene: TRBJ2-7
d_gene: -
v_gene: TRBV27
CDR3nt: TGTGCCAGCAGTTTATCGGGCAGCTTTAGAGACTCCTACGAGCAGTACTTC
CDR3aa: CASSLSGSFRDSYEQYF

abundance: few
j_gene: TRBJ2-7
d_gene: TRBD1
v_gene: TRBV29-1
CDR3nt: TGCAGCGCCCTGGGGACAGGGAGCTCCTACGAGCAGTACTTC
CDR3aa: CSALGTGSSYEQYF

abundance: -
j_gene: TRBJ2-3
d_gene: -
v_gene: TRBV6-4
CDR3nt: TGTGCCAGCAGTGTTCGTAGCACAGATACGCAGTATTTT
CDR3aa: CASSVRSTDTQYF

abundance: -
j_gene: TRBJ2-3
d_gene: -
v_gene: TRBV4-1
CDR3nt: TGCGCCAGCAGCCAACCTATCACAGATACGCAGTATTTT
CDR3aa: CASSQPITDTQYF

abundance: few
j_gene: TRBJ1-1
d_gene: -
v_gene: TRBV5-1
CDR3nt: TGCGCCAGCAGCTTCGGGACGGGAGAAAACACTGAAGCTTTCTTT
CDR3aa: CASSFGTGENTEAFF

abundance: -
j_gene: TRBJ2-2
d_gene: -
v_gene: TRBV6-5
CDR3nt: TGTGCCAGCACCGGGACGGAGAACACCGGGGAGCTGTTTTTT
CDR3aa: CASTGTENTGELFF

abundance: -
j_gene: TRBJ1-1
d_gene: -
v_gene: TRBV30
CDR3nt: TGTGCCTGGAGTGATGGGGGCACTGAAGCTTTCTTT
CDR3aa: CAWSDGGTEAFF

abundance: -
j_gene: TRBJ2-7
d_gene: -
v_gene: TRBV4-1
CDR3nt: TGCGCCAGCAGCCAAGATTCGGGAGAGGCGGGTTTCGAGCAGTACTTC
CDR3aa: CASSQDSGEAGFEQYF

abundance: -
j_gene: TRBJ2-7
d_gene: TRBD1
v_gene: TRBV7-6
CDR3nt: TGTGCCAGCAGTCCCGGGACAGGGGCCCACGAGCAGTACTTC
CDR3aa: CASSPGTGAHEQYF

abundance: -
j_gene: TRBJ1-2
d_gene: TRBD1
v_gene: TRBV6-5
CDR3nt: TGTGCCAGCACCGGGGCAGGGGGTTTCTATGGCTACACCTTC
CDR3aa: CASTGAGGFYGYTF

abundance: -
j_gene: TRBJ2-1
d_gene: TRBD1
v_gene: TRBV4-1
CDR3nt: TGCGCCAGCAGCTCCGGACAGGGCTACAATGAGCAGTTCTTC
CDR3aa: CASSSGQGYNEQFF

abundance: once
j_gene: TRBJ1-2
d_gene: TRBD1
v_gene: TRBV11-2
CDR3nt: TGTGCCAGCAGCCCGAGACAGGGGACTCATGGCTACACCTTC
CDR3aa: CASSPRQGTHGYTF

abundance: -
j_gene: TRBJ2-7
d_gene: TRBD1
v_gene: TRBV6-1
CDR3nt: TGTGCCAGCAGACCCGACAGGGGAGAAGGGTACGAGCAGTACTTC
CDR3aa: CASRPDRGEGYEQYF

abundance: -
j_gene: TRBJ1-2
d_gene: -
v_gene: TRBV19
CDR3nt: TGTGCCAGTAGTATAGACGGGTTCTCGAATGGCTACACCTTC
CDR3aa: CASSIDGFSNGYTF

abundance: -
j_gene: TRBJ2-3
d_gene: TRBD1
v_gene: TRBV7-3
CDR3nt: TGTGCCAGCAGCCGATCTCCGGGACAGGGGGTAGGAGATACGCAGTATTTT
CDR3aa: CASSRSPGQGVGDTQYF

abundance: -
j_gene: TRBJ2-7
d_gene: -
v_gene: TRBV7-8
CDR3nt: TGTGCCAGCAGCCCCCATCAGAGCGAGCAGTACTTC
CDR3aa: CASSPHQSEQYF

abundance: many
j_gene: TRBJ1-1
d_gene: -
v_gene: TRBV6-1
CDR3nt: TGTGCCAGCAGTCCTTGGACGGAGAACACTGAAGCTTTCTTT
CDR3aa: CASSPWTENTEAFF

abundance: -
j_gene: TRBJ2-1
d_gene: -
v_gene: TRBV7-2
CDR3nt: TGTGCCAGCAGCTTAGCGGTAAATGAGCAGTTCTTC
CDR3aa: CASSLAVNEQFF

abundance: -
j_gene: TRBJ1-1
d_gene: -
v_gene: TRBV28
CDR3nt: TGTGCCAGCAGTTTATGGGGGAACACTGAAGCTTTCTTT
CDR3aa: CASSLWGNTEAFF

abundance: -
j_gene: TRBJ1-5
d_gene: -
v_gene: TRBV30
CDR3nt: TGTGCCTGGAACGGTCAAAGCAATCAGCCCCAGCATTTT
CDR3aa: CAWNGQSNQPQHF

abundance: -
j_gene: TRBJ2-1
d_gene: TRBD2
v_gene: TRBV7-9
CDR3nt: TGTGCCAGCAGATCGAGACTAGCGGGGAGCTCCTACAATGAGCAGTTCTTC
CDR3aa: CASRSRLAGSSYNEQFF

abundance: -
j_gene: TRBJ2-1
d_gene: -
v_gene: TRBV10-3
CDR3nt: TGTGCCATCAGTCCCAGCGGAGGGGCCTACAATGAGCAGTTCTTC
CDR3aa: CAISPSGGAYNEQFF

abundance: -
j_gene: TRBJ1-1
d_gene: -
v_gene: TRBV6-5
CDR3nt: TGTGCCAGCAGTTACGGGACGAGTAACACTGAAGCTTTCTTT
CDR3aa: CASSYGTSNTEAFF

abundance: -
j_gene: TRBJ2-3
d_gene: -
v_gene: TRBV5-1
CDR3nt: TGCGCCAGCAGCTTGAACACGGAAGGCACAGATACGCAGTATTTT
CDR3aa: CASSLNTEGTDTQYF

abundance: -
j_gene: TRBJ2-1
d_gene: -
v_gene: TRBV7-3
CDR3nt: TGTGCCAGCAGCCCATCCGGGAGAATGAATGAGCAGTTCTTC
CDR3aa: CASSPSGRMNEQFF

abundance: few
j_gene: TRBJ2-2
d_gene: TRBD2
v_gene: TRBV30
CDR3nt: TGTGCCTGGATACCGGGACTAGCGGGAGTGGGTAACACCGGGGAGCTGTTTTTT
CDR3aa: CAWIPGLAGVGNTGELFF

abundance: -
j_gene: TRBJ2-3
d_gene: -
v_gene: TRBV9
CDR3nt: TGTGCCAGCAGCGTAGGAAGAGTTGGGACAGATACGCAGTATTTT
CDR3aa: CASSVGRVGTDTQYF

abundance: few
j_gene: TRBJ1-1
d_gene: TRBD1
v_gene: TRBV5-1
CDR3nt: TGCGCCAGCAGCTTGGAAGGGGACAGGGGCGGACTGAACACTGAAGCTTTCTTT
CDR3aa: CASSLEGDRGGLNTEAFF

abundance: -
j_gene: TRBJ2-3
d_gene: TRBD2
v_gene: TRBV4-2
CDR3nt: TGTGCCAGCAGCCTCGGGACTAGCGGGGCTGGAACGCAGTATTTT
CDR3aa: CASSLGTSGAGTQYF

abundance: -
j_gene: TRBJ2-1
d_gene: TRBD2
v_gene: TRBV29-1
CDR3nt: TGCAGCGTTGAAGATTCACGCGCTAGCGGGAGCTATGAGCAGTTCTTC
CDR3aa: CSVEDSRASGSYEQFF

abundance: -
j_gene: TRBJ1-4
d_gene: -
v_gene: TRBV30
CDR3nt: TGTGCCTGGGGTCCTTTGGGGGCAACTAATGAAAAACTGTTTTTT
CDR3aa: CAWGPLGATNEKLFF

abundance: -
j_gene: TRBJ1-5
d_gene: -
v_gene: TRBV30
CDR3nt: TGTGCCTGGAGTGTACGGGACGGTCAGCCCCAGCATTTT
CDR3aa: CAWSVRDGQPQHF

abundance: -
j_gene: TRBJ2-3
d_gene: -
v_gene: TRBV5-6
CDR3nt: TGTGCCAGCAGCTTTGACCGCTGGGCAGATACGCAGTATTTT
CDR3aa: CASSFDRWADTQYF

abundance: once
j_gene: TRBJ1-1
d_gene: TRBD1
v_gene: TRBV29-1
CDR3nt: TGCAGCGTTGTCCGGCAGGGGGAAAAAACTGAAGCTTTCTTT
CDR3aa: CSVVRQGEKTEAFF

abundance: -
j_gene: TRBJ2-3
d_gene: -
v_gene: TRBV30
CDR3nt: TGTGCCTGGAGCGTGAATACCGGGCCACAGGATACGCAGTATTTT
CDR3aa: CAWSVNTGPQDTQYF

abundance: -
j_gene: TRBJ1-1
d_gene: TRBD1
v_gene: TRBV13
CDR3nt: TGTGCCAGCAGCTTGGGGCAGGGGGCGAGTAACACTGAAGCTTTCTTT
CDR3aa: CASSLGQGASNTEAFF

abundance: -
j_gene: TRBJ1-2
d_gene: -
v_gene: TRBV19
CDR3nt: TGTGCCAGTAGCCCGCGGGGGCCCAACTATGGCTACACCTTC
CDR3aa: CASSPRGPNYGYTF

abundance: -
j_gene: TRBJ2-2
d_gene: -
v_gene: TRBV6-4
CDR3nt: TGTGCCAGCAGTGAGGAAGATTCGAACACCGGGGAGCTGTTTTTT
CDR3aa: CASSEEDSNTGELFF

abundance: once
j_gene: TRBJ2-1
d_gene: -
v_gene: TRBV27
CDR3nt: TGTGCCAGCAGGACATGGGACCCCTACAATGAGCAGTTCTTC
CDR3aa: CASRTWDPYNEQFF

abundance: -
j_gene: TRBJ1-4
d_gene: TRBD1
v_gene: TRBV25-1
CDR3nt: TGTGCCAGCAGTGAATTAGACAGGGCTGCTGAAAAACTGTTTTTT
CDR3aa: CASSELDRAAEKLFF

abundance: -
j_gene: TRBJ2-1
d_gene: -
v_gene: TRBV7-6
CDR3nt: TGTGCCAGCAGCTTCCTCTCTGGTGGCACCTACAATGAGCAGTTCTTC
CDR3aa: CASSFLSGGTYNEQFF

abundance: -
j_gene: TRBJ2-2
d_gene: TRBD1
v_gene: TRBV27
CDR3nt: TGTGCCAGCAGTTTAGTCCCCGGGACAGACACCGGGGAGCTGTTTTTT
CDR3aa: CASSLVPGTDTGELFF

abundance: -
j_gene: TRBJ2-1
d_gene: TRBD2
v_gene: TRBV6-1
CDR3nt: TGTGCCAGCAGTGAACTCAGCGGGAGCGGAAATGAGCAGTTCTTC
CDR3aa: CASSELSGSGNEQFF

abundance: -
j_gene: TRBJ2-3
d_gene: -
v_gene: TRBV11-2
CDR3nt: TGTGCCAGCAGCTTAGGCCCGGCGGATACGCAGTATTTT
CDR3aa: CASSLGPADTQYF

abundance: -
j_gene: TRBJ1-2
d_gene: -
v_gene: TRBV7-9
CDR3nt: TGTGCCAGCAGCTTAGACCTACACGGCTACACCTTC
CDR3aa: CASSLDLHGYTF

abundance: -
j_gene: TRBJ1-2
d_gene: -
v_gene: TRBV30
CDR3nt: TGTGCCTGGAGCAGACTAGAATACGGAGGAGACTATGGCTACACCTTC
CDR3aa: CAWSRLEYGGDYGYTF

abundance: -
j_gene: TRBJ2-2
d_gene: TRBD1
v_gene: TRBV5-1
CDR3nt: TGCGCCAGCAGCTTGGCGGCAGGGGGCGGAGGGGAGCTGTTTTTT
CDR3aa: CASSLAAGGGGELFF